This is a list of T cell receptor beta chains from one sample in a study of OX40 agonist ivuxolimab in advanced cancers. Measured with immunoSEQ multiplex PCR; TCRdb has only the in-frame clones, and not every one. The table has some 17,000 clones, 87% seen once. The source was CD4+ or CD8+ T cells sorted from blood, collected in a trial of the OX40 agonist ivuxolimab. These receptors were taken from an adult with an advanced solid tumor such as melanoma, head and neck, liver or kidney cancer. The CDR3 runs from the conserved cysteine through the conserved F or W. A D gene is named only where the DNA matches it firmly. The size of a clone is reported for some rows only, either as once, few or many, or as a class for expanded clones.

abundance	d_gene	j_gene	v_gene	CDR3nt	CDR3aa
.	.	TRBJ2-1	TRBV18	TGTGCCAGCTCACCCGGGACTGAGCAGTTCTTC	CASSPGTEQFF
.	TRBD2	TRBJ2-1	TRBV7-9	TGTGCCAACCGAACCGTTAGCGGGAATGGTATGAATGAGCAGTTCTTC	CANRTVSGNGMNEQFF
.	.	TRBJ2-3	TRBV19	TGTGCCAGTAGTCCGTCGGAGCCGAGCACAGATACGCAGTATTTT	CASSPSEPSTDTQYF
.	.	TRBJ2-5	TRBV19	TGTGCCAGTAGTATGGGAGAGACCCAGTACTTC	CASSMGETQYF
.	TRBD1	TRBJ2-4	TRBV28	TGTGCCAGCAGTACAAACGACAGGGGGAATTACTTC	CASSTNDRGNYF
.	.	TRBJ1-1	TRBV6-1	TGTGCCAGCACCCCCCGAGAGAACACTGAAGCTTTCTTT	CASTPRENTEAFF
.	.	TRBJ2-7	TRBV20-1	TGCAGTGTTCATAATAACTACGAGCAGTACTTC	CSVHNNYEQYF
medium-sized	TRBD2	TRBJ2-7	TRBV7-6	TGTGCCAGCAGCTACGGCAGCGGGGGAACCTACGAGCAGTACTTC	CASSYGSGGTYEQYF
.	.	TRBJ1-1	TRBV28	TGTGCCAGCAGTCTCTTAGGGCCTCGGCAAGGAGCTTTCTTT	CASSLLGPRQGAFF
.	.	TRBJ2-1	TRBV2	TGTGCCAGCAGTGAAGTAGCGTCAAATGAGCAGTTCTTC	CASSEVASNEQFF
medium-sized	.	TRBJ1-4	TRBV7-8	TGTGCCAGCAGCTTAGGTGCAGGGAATATCGAAAAACTGTTTTTT	CASSLGAGNIEKLFF
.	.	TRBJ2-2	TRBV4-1	TGCGCCAGCAGCCTTCGACAGGGGAGGGAGGCCGGGGAGCTGTTTTTT	CASSLRQGREAGELFF
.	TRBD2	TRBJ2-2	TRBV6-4	TGTGCCAGCAGTCCCCTAGCGGGAAACACCGGGGAGCTGTTTTTT	CASSPLAGNTGELFF
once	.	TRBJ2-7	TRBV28	TGTGCCAGCAGTTTCGCACAGTCATACGAGCAGTACTTC	CASSFAQSYEQYF
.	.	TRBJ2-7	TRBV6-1	TGTGCCAGCAGTGAATTCTACGAGCAGTACTTC	CASSEFYEQYF
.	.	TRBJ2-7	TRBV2	TGTGCCAGCAGTGTACAGGGATATCCCTACGAGCAGTACTTC	CASSVQGYPYEQYF
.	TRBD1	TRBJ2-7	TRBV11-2	TGTGCCAGCAGCTTATTCCGTGGACAGGTTAGGTACGAGCAGTACTTC	CASSLFRGQVRYEQYF
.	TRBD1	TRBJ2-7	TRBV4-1	TGCGCCAGCAGCCAAGCTATACAGGGGTACGAGCAGTACTTC	CASSQAIQGYEQYF
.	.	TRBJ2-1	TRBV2	TGTGCCAGCAGTGAACATTTGACATTACCCAATGAGCAGTTCTTC	CASSEHLTLPNEQFF
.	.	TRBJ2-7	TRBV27	TGTGCCAGCAGTCTACAAATCACACGGCTTATAACCTACGAGCAGTACTTC	CASSLQITRLITYEQYF
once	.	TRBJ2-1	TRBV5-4	TGTGCCAGCAGCATCGGGGACTTTCACAATGAGCAGTTCTTC	CASSIGDFHNEQFF
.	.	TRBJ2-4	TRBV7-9	TGTGCCAGCAGCTTAGCGTTAACGGGAGTGACGAACATTCAGTACTTC	CASSLALTGVTNIQYF
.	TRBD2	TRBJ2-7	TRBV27	TGTGCCAGCAGTTTATTAATAGCGGGACCCTACGAGCAGTACTTC	CASSLLIAGPYEQYF
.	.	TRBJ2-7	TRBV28	TGTGCCAGCAGTTGGGTCGAGCAGTACTTC	CASSWVEQYF
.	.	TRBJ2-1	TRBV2	TGTGCCAGCAGTGTAGCAGGAGAGCAGTTCTTC	CASSVAGEQFF
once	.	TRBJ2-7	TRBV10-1	TGCGCCAGCAGGGATTCGGACCTTCCCACATACTCCTACGAGCAGTACTTC	CASRDSDLPTYSYEQYF
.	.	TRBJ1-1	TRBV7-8	TGTGCCAGCAGCATGACAATGATGAACACTGAAGCTTTCTTT	CASSMTMMNTEAFF
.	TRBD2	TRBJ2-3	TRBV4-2	TGTGCCAGCAGCCAGATGGCTAGCGGGAGTCCAGATACGCAGTATTTT	CASSQMASGSPDTQYF